The sequence of this T cell receptor beta chain was determined in a study of naive and memory T cell subsets. TCR cDNA received a 3' ligated oligonucleotide that carried a UMI. This CDR3 spans 14 amino acids. The ends were cut back, 2 bases at V and 6 bases at J, with 16 bases in the middle. CDR1 is GTSNPN, CDR2 SVGIG, per germline (reference sequence). Ligated cDNA underwent four rounds of PCR with nested alpha and beta constant region primers and SP2. Alpha and beta constant region primers primed reverse transcription for blood and skin samples. Each CDR3 protein gets one entry after TCRdb re-called the 5' RACE reads with MiXCR. Here the sample spans roughly 60,000 distinct CDR3 sequences, 7% to 8.5% being singletons.

The clonotype comes from a male donor in good health. The gene calls are TRBV30 and TRBJ1-2, with D tentatively TRBD1 (5 bases). CDR3 loop: CAWSTGAGQNGYTF. CDR3 sequence (DNA): TGTGCCTGGAGTACCGGGGCAGGTCAAAATGGCTACACCTTC. Together with reference TRBV30 and TRBJ1-2, the CDR3 gives the full variable domain: SQTIHQWPATLVQPVGSPLSLECTVEGTSNPNLYWYRQAAGRGLQLLFYSVGIGQISSEVPQNLSASRPQDRQFILSSKKLLLSDSGFYLCAWSTGAGQNGYTFGSGTRLTVV.